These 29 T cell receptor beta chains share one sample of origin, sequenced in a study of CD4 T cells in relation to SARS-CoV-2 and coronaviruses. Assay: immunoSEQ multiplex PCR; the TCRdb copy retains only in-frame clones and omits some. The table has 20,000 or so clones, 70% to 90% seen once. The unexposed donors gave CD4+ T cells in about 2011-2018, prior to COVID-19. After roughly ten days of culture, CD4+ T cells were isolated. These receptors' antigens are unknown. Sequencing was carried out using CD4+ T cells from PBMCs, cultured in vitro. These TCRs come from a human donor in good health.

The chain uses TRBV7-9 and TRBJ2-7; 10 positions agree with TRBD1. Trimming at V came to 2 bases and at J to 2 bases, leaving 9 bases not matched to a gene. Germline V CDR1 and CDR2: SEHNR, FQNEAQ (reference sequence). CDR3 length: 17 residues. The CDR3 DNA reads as TGTGCCAGCAGCTTAAGAGCCCCCGGGACAGGGGCCTACGAGCAGTACTTC. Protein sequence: CASSLRAPGTGAYEQYF.

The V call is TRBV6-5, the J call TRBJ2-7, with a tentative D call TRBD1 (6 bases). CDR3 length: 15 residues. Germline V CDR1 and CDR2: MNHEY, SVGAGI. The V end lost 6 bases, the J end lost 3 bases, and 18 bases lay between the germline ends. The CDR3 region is CASRDTGSSLYEQYF. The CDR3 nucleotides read TGTGCCAGCAGGGATACAGGGAGTTCACTCTACGAGCAGTACTTC.

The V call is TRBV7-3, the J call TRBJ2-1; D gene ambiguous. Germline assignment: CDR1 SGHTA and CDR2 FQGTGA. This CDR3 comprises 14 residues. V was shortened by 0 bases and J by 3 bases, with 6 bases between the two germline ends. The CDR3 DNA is TGTGCCAGCAGCTTAACCGGCGTCTACAATGAGCAGTTCTTC. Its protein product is CASSLTGVYNEQFF.

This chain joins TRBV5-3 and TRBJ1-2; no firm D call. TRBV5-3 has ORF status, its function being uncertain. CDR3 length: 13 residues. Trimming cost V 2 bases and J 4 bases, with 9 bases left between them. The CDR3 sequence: CARSFAGRYGYTF. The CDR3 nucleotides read TGTGCCAGAAGCTTTGCAGGACGCTATGGCTACACCTTC.

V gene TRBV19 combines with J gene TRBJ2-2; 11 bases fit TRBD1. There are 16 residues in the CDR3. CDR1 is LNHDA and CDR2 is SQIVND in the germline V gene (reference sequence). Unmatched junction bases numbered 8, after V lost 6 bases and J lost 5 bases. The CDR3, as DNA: TGTGCCAGTAGCGATCGGACAGGGGGCAGTACCGGGGAGCTGTTTTTT. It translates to CASSDRTGGSTGELFF.

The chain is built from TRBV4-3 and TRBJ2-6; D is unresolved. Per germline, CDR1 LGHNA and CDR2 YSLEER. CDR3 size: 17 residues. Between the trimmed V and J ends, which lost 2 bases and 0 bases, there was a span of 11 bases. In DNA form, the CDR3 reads TGCGCCAGCAGCCAATACGGATCCACCTCTGGGGCCAACGTCCTGACTTTC. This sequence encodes CASSQYGSTSGANVLTF.

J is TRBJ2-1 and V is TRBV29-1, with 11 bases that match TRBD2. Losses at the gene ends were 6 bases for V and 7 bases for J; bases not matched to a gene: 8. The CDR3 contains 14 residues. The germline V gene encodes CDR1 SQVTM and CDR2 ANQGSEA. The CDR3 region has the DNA TGCAGCGTCGCAACTAGCGGGAGTGGGAATGAGCAGTTCTTC. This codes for CSVATSGSGNEQFF.

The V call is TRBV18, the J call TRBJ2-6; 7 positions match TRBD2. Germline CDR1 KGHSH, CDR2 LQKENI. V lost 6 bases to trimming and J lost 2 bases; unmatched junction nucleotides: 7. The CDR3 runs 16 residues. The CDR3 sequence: CASSQQGGAGANVLTF. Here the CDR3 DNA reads TGTGCCAGCTCTCAGCAGGGAGGGGCTGGGGCCAACGTCCTGACTTTC. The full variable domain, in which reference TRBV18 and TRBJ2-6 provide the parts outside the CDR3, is NAGVMQNPRHLVRRRGQEARLRCSPMKGHSHVYWYRQLPEEGLKFMVYLQKENIIDESGMPKERFSAEFPKEGPSILRIQQVVRGDSAAYFCASSQQGGAGANVLTFGAGSRLTVL.

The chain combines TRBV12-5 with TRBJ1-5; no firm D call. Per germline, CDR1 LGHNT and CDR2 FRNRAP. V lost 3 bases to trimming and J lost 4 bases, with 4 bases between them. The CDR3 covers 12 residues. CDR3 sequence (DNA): TGTGCTAGTGGTTTTGAAAATCAGCCCCAGCATTTT. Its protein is CASGFENQPQHF.

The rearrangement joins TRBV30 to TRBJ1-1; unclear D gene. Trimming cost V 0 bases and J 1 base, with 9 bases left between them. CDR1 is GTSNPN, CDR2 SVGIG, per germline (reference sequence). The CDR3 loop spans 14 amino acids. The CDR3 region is CAWSVRHPNTEAFF. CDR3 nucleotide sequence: TGTGCCTGGAGTGTCCGGCACCCGAACACTGAAGCTTTCTTT. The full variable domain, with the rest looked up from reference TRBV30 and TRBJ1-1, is SQTIHQWPATLVQPVGSPLSLECTVEGTSNPNLYWYRQAAGRGLQLLFYSVGIGQISSEVPQNLSASRPQDRQFILSSKKLLLSDSGFYLCAWSVRHPNTEAFFGQGTRLTVV.

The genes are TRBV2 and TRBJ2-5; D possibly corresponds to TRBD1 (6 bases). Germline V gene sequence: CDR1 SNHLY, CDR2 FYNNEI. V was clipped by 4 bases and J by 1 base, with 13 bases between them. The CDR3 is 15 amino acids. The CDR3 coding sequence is TGTGCCAGCAGTGGACGCCCGACAGGCCAAGAGACCCAGTACTTC. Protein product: CASSGRPTGQETQYF.

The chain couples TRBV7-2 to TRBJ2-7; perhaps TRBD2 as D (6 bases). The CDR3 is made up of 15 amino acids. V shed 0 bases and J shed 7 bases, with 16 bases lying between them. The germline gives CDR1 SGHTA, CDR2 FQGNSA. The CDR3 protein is CASSLALAGGEEQYF. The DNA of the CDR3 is TGTGCCAGCAGCTTAGCGCTCGCGGGCGGGGAAGAGCAGTACTTC.

As DNA, the CDR3 is TGTGCCAGCAGTGCAACGTCCCGGGACAGGGTGGGGGGCACTGAAGCTTTCTTT. It is translated as CASSATSRDRVGGTEAFF. The rearrangement links TRBV6-1 to TRBJ1-1, with 9 bases fitting TRBD1. Germline lookup yields CDR1 MNHNS and CDR2 SASEGT. V gave up 4 bases and J gave up 4 bases; unmatched junction bases: 16. This CDR3 is 18 amino acids long.

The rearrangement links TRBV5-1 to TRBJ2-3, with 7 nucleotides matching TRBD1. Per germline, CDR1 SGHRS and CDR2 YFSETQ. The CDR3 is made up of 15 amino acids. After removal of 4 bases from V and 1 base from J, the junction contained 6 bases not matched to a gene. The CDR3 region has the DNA TGCGCCAGCAGCCTGAGGGGGCTTGGCACAGATACGCAGTATTTT. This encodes CASSLRGLGTDTQYF.

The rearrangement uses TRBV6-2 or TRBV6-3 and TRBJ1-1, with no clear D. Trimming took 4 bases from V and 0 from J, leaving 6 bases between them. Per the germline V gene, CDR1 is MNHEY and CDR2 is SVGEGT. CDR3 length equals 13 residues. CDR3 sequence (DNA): TGTGCCAGCAGTTCAATATTGAACACTGAAGCTTTCTTT. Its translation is CASSSILNTEAFF.

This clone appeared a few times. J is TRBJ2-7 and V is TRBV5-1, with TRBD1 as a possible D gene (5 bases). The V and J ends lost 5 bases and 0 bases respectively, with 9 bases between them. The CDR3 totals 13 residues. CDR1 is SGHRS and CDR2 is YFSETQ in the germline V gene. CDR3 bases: TGCGCCAGCAGACCTGACAGCTCCTACGAGCAGTACTTC. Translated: CASRPDSSYEQYF.

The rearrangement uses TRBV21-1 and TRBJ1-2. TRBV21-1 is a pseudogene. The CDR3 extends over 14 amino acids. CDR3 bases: TGTGCCAGCAGCGGGGACCCTAGCTTTTATGGCTACACCTTC. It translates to CASSGDPSFYGYTF.

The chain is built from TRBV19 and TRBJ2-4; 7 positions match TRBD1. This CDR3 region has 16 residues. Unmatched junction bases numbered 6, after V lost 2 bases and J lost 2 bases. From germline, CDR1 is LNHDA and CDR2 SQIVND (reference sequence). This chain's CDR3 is CASSIRPGGSKNIQYF. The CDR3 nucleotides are TGTGCCAGTAGTATACGGCCAGGGGGTTCCAAAAACATTCAGTACTTC.

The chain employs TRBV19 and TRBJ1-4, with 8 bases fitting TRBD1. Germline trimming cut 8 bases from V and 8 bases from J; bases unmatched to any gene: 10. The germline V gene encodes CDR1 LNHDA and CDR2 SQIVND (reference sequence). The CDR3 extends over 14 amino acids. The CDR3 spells CASSQGAVEEKLFF. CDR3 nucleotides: TGTGCCAGTTCCCAGGGGGCAGTGGAGGAAAAACTGTTTTTT.

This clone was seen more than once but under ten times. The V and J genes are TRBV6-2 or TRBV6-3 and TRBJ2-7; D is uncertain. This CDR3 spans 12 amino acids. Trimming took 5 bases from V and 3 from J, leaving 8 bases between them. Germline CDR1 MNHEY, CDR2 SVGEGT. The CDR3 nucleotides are TGTGCCAGCAGTGATGAGAACTACGAGCAGTACTTC. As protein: CASSDENYEQYF.

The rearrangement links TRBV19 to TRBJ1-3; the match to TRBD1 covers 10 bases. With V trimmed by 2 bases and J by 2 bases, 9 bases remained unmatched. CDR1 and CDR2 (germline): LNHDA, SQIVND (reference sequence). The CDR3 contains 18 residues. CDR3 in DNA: TGTGCCAGTAGTATATCACCGGGACAGGGGACTCCTGGAAACACCATATATTTT. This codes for CASSISPGQGTPGNTIYF.

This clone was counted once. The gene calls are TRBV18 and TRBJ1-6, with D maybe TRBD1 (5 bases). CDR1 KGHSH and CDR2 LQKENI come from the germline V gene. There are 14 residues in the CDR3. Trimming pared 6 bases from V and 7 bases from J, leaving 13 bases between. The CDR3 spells CASSTDRKNSPLHF. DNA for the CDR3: TGTGCCAGCTCTACAGACAGAAAGAATTCACCCCTCCACTTT.

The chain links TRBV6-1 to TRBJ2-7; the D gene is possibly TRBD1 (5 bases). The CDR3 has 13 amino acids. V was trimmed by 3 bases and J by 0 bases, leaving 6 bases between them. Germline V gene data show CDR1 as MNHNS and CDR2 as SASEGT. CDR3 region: CASSDRVSYEQYF. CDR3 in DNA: TGTGCCAGCAGTGACAGGGTCTCCTACGAGCAGTACTTC.

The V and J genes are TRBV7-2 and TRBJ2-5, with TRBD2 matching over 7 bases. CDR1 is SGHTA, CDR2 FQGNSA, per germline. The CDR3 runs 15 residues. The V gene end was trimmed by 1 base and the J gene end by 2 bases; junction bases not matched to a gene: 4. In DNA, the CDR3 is TGTGCCAGCAGCTTAGTGCGGGAGCTACAAGAGACCCAGTACTTC. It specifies CASSLVRELQETQYF.

CDR3 loop: CASSLAPQVGYEQYF. CDR3 coding DNA: TGTGCCAGCAGCTTGGCTCCCCAAGTCGGCTACGAGCAGTACTTC. The chain employs TRBV5-6 and TRBJ2-7; no definite D call. Deletions cut 0 bases from V and 3 bases from J, with 13 bases between. Germline-derived CDR1 and CDR2 are SGHDT and YYEEEE. This CDR3 contains 15 residues.

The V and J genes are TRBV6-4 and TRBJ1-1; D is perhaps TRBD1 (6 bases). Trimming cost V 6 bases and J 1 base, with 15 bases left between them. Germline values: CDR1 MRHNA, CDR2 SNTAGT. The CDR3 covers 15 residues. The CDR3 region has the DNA TGTGCCAGCAGCGTAACAGGGAAGGGGAACACTGAAGCTTTCTTT. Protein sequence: CASSVTGKGNTEAFF.

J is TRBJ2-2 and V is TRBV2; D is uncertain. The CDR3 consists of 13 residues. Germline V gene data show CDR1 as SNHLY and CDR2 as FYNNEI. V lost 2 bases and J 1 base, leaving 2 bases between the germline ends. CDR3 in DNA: TGTGCCAGCAGTGAACGGAACACCGGGGAGCTGTTTTTT. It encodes CASSERNTGELFF.

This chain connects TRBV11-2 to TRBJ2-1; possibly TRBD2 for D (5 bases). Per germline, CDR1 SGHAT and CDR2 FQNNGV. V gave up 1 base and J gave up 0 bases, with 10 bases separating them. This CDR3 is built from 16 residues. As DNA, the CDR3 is TGTGCCAGCAGCTTAGGCCTAGCCCCCTCCTACAATGAGCAGTTCTTC. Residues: CASSLGLAPSYNEQFF.

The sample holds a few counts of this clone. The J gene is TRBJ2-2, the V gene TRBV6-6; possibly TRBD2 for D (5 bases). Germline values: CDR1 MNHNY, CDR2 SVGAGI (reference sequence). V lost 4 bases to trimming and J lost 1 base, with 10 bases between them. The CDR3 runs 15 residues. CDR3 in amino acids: CASSSPGGNTGELFF. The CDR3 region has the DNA TGTGCCAGCAGTTCACCCGGAGGGAACACCGGGGAGCTGTTTTTT.